This TCR beta chain was identified during a study of blood T cell repertoires in COVID-19 (dated by TCRdb to between 2020 and 2021). Looking at the study overall: Collaborator samples came from the United States, Italy and Spain and covered acute and convalescent phases of COVID-19. The repertoires were made available in a free public database intended to serve as a resource for research on the immune response to SARS-CoV-2. The dataset comprised deeply sampled blood TCRbeta repertoires from subjects exposed to, actively infected with, or recovered from COVID-19. Where available, HLA class I and class II types were taken from metadata supplied by the sample provider and were not determined by assay-based typing. Sample metadata almost always included a de-identified subject ID, COVID-19 status, age in years and sex. The prospective study material was composed of cDNA or gDNA derived from T cells, B-cell-depleted T cells, or PBMCs. Samples came from the ongoing ImmuneRACE study (first 160 participants) plus 1,254 subjects from 6 global collaborators.

There are 18 amino acids in the CDR3, from cysteine to phenylalanine inclusive. Only the CDR3 DNA is retained, 54 bases long and in frame from the first base. CDR1 and CDR2 (SGHVS, FNYEAQ) derive from the germline V gene. At the junction V is shortened by 4 bases and J by 0 bases; bases outside the gene matches: 5. Regarding this clone: No antigen is known for it. No base quality values were provided; no much bigger clone lies one nucleotide off.

What the study reported, not specific to this receptor: The quantity of clinical and demographic metadata differed by source and by participant and was supplied without curation.

The collaborating institutions used their own protocols to collect whole blood in K2EDTA tubes. For TCRbeta analysis, collaborators shipped samples as frozen whole blood, isolated PBMCs, or DNA extracted from either of those sample types. The immunoSEQ Assay, a bias-controlled multiplex PCR, was used to amplify TCRbeta CDR3 regions from genomic DNA. In the original analysis: The number of nucleated cells in each sample was estimated from the amplification of reference gene primers within the assay. To quantify the absolute abundance of each unique TCRbeta CDR3 rearrangement, sequence reads were collapsed and filtered. Productive Simpson clonality was computed per sample as the square root of Simpson's diversity index over productive rearrangements. TCRdb took over this immuneACCESS table, retaining in-frame rearrangements with V and J assigned. Such tables are incomplete; in checked studies, under half of the missing clones stem from an unresolved V gene, and the remainder is unexplained. The V and J calls and clone size are taken from that table; D and trimming were inferred from the DNA. Recorded for this sample are roughly 71,000 clones; roughly 88% of them occurred a single time. The ten largest clonotypes hold over 25% of the sample.

The clonotype was recovered from a man in his forties or fifties with acute or convalescent COVID-19. The rearrangement joined TRBV7-6 to TRBJ2-2, with 13 middle bases fitting TRBD2. Material: peripheral blood. CDR3 reads: CASSSLLAGGSNTGELFF. Read as DNA, the sequence is TGTGCCAGCAGCTCGCTACTAGCGGGGGGGTCGAACACCGGGGAGCTGTTTTTT.